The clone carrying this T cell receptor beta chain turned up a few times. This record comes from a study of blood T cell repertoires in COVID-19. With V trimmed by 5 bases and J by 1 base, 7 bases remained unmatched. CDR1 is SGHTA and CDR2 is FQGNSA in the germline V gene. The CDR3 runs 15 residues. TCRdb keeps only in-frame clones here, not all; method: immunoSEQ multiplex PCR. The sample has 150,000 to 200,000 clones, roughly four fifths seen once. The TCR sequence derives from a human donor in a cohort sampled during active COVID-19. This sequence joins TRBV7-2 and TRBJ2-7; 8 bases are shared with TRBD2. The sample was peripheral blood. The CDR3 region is CASSVSSSGSYEQYF. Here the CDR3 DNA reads TGTGCCAGCAGCGTATCCTCTAGCGGGTCCTACGAGCAGTACTTC.